The clone carrying this T cell receptor beta chain has just one count. Sequencing used immunoSEQ multiplex PCR; TCRdb keeps in-frame clones, though not all of them. Seen here are about 180,000 clones, 85% to 95% observed once, and the top ten hold roughly 0.56%. These data belong to a study of blood T cell repertoires in COVID-19. The overall study: Some COVID-19 samples were acute and others convalescent; all came from the United States, Italy and Spain. PBMCs, B-cell-depleted T cells, or T cells were the source of the cDNA or gDNA that made up the material.

The V gene lost 2 bases and the J gene lost 6 bases, with 10 bases spanning the gap. The CDR3 has 13 residues. Germline CDR1 reads MNHEY; CDR2 reads SMNVEV (reference sequence). The chain combines TRBV27 with TRBJ1-2, with TRBD1 as a possible D gene (5 bases). This TCR derives from a man aged 45-65 years with acute or convalescent COVID-19. Sequencing was performed on peripheral blood. The CDR3 region is CASSLIGHDGYTF. The CDR3, as DNA: TGTGCCAGCAGTTTAATTGGACATGATGGCTACACCTTC.